This TCR beta chain was recorded in a study of molecular identifiers for immune sequencing clone quantification (dated by TCRdb to 2016 to 2019). Some background on the complete study: For a replicate experiment, the RNA from either approximately 20,000 or 100,000 naive CD8 T cells was divided into five aliquots, and four of those aliquots went on to sequencing. The study was a methods study using CD8 T cells to benchmark molecular-identifier clustering-based TCR repertoire sequencing (MIDCIRS) and TCR RNA copy counting. Paper-wide results and their limitations: Highly expanded clone sizes could be underestimated if identical TCR molecules share a barcode. Approximately 3.3 recovered TCR RNA copies per cell were obtained by modeling, versus about ten by digital PCR, implying a capture efficiency of 25% to 30%. Even against a background of one million naive CD8 T cells, spiked-in Jurkat TCR RNA amounting to a single cell's worth was reported to be detectable. In CMV-specific effector cells, over 99% of molecules were held by clones above 20 RNA copies, whereas under 1% of molecules were held by such clones in naive cells. The naive libraries included spiked-in Jurkat TCR RNA (roughly 11 copies' worth), and this RNA is not part of the donor repertoire. When barcode sub-clustering was not used, chimeric consensus sequences inflated TCR diversity, with chimeras reaching as high as 47%.

V is pared back by 0 bases and J by 7 bases, with 18 bases lying between the germline termini. The CDR3 runs 17 amino acids, cysteine and phenylalanine included. Only CDR3 DNA is held: 51 bases, read in frame from base 1. The germline V gene yields MNHEY for CDR1 and SVGAGI for CDR2. The method was PCR. The reads were generated on a NextSeq 500. Bulk TCR libraries were prepared as previously described, using TCR primers listed in Table S5. The Qiagen AllPrep DNA/RNA kit was used to purify total RNA. Before analysis, reads from multiple sequencing runs of the same library were pooled. The published analysis was carried out like this. Reads were retained only if an exact TCR constant sequence was present, and the retained reads were trimmed to 150 nt and grouped according to their 12-nt molecular barcodes. Reads within each barcode group were sub-clustered using a 15% Levenshtein threshold, and quality-weighted consensus sequences were constructed for each RNA molecule. Non-functional sequences were discarded, and so were lower-count sequences lying one edit away from another sequence. Based on fitting two negative binomial distributions, any barcode sub-cluster with under 20% of the maximum read count was discarded. TCRdb's own reprocessing of the public reads used fastp at Q25 and MiXCR and kept productive beta chains. One record per CDR3 amino acid sequence lists the most common genes and DNA. The V and J calls were not made by the authors but by TCRdb's processing. Within this sample are hundreds of thousands of distinct CDR3 sequences, with about 25% of them counted one time only. The top ten clones comprise about 0.8% of the sample.

This clonotype was recorded a few times. This clone's antigen is unknown. No base-level quality is on record; no much larger clone is a single base apart. Libraries of naive CD8 T cells were built from about 20,000 to 1,000,000 sorted cells, with 10%, 30% or 50% of the purified RNA used. Naive CD8 T cells, defined as CD8+CD4-CCR7+CD45RA+, were FACS-sorted into RLT Plus buffer on a BD FACSAria II. To test detection sensitivity, Jurkat RNA equal to under 13 TCR copies was added to samples of roughly 18,000-1,000,000 naive CD8 T cells. CD8 T cells were enriched using RosetteSep CD8+ T Cell Enrichment Cocktail and Ficoll-Paque, and the enriched cells then underwent ACK red cell lysis.

The source is a human donor in good health. Some libraries in this study had Jurkat cell RNA spiked in. Material: naive CD8+ T cells from blood, with Jurkat cell RNA spiked in. The cell subset or site label, read with the paper, signifies: FACS-sorted CD8+CD4-CCR7+CD45RA+ naive T cells. The chain links TRBV6-5 with TRBJ2-2, with TRBD1 as a weak D call on 5 bases. This receptor carries the CDR3 CASSYSISPGLGGELFF. The DNA sequence follows: TGTGCCAGCAGTTACTCGATCTCTCCAGGGCTGGGCGGGGAGCTGTTTTTT.